A single T cell receptor beta chain is shown here with its context. This clonotype was seen only a few times. Which antigen it targets is not known. No clone much larger than this one lies a single base away; base qualities are absent. TCR beta repertoires were profiled from peripheral blood of under 15 young patients with multiple sclerosis to demonstrate the VDJtools post-analysis software. The multiple sclerosis patients were children and adolescents ranging in age from 6 to 15 years. This sample is part of a study of post-analysis software for immune sequencing data (dated by TCRdb to the mid-2010s). In the study overall: Recorded disease courses included relapsing-remitting, secondary progressive and progressive-relapsing multiple sclerosis, with some patients lacking subtype annotation. The patient repertoires were set against around eleven previously published healthy control repertoires from donors whose ages ranged from roughly 6 to 25 years. A subset of samples was prepared in parallel using single-end sample barcoding, then pooled and co-amplified after Illumina adapter ligation.

What the research found in general, with its limitations: Significantly lower normalized Chao1 diversity was found in multiple sclerosis patients than in controls, suggesting substantial peripheral T-cell clonal expansion. Four to six TRBV segments, including TRBV5-6, TRBV5-1 and TRBV20-1, were significantly more frequent in patients than controls. When samples were clustered directly using the F measure, samples prepared in the same batch co-clustered strongly, which prompted a batch-effect correction. The multiple sclerosis patient group was slightly younger than the control group.

Library generation was performed with PCR. Sequenced on an Illumina HiSeq 2500. To reduce PCR and sequencing biases, unique molecular identifiers were incorporated into the TCR beta cDNA libraries. About 0.5 million cDNA molecules were obtained for every 1 to 10 million input T cells, so each molecule roughly corresponded to one T cell. Patient libraries were prepared and sequenced with the same protocol used for the earlier healthy control dataset. Within a given batch, samples were prepared together, multiplexed and sequenced on the same HiSeq lane. In the source study's methods: MIGEC was used to process the raw barcoded reads, and molecular identifier groups with only a single read were discarded before consensus assembly and CDR3 extraction. VDJtools was used for post-analysis of the clonotype tables, with diversity normalized by down-sampling every dataset to the smallest sample size. To correct batch-related cross-sample contamination, repertoire overlap clustering matched CDR3 amino acid sequences but not nucleotide sequences. The raw public data were reprocessed by TCRdb itself: fastp quality trimming at Q25, MiXCR clonotype calling, in-frame beta chains only. Records with the same CDR3 protein are collapsed into one entry carrying the most frequent genes and DNA. The V and J calls shown here were made by TCRdb, not taken from the authors' results. Counted in this sample were hundreds of thousands of distinct CDR3 sequences; roughly three fifths of them appeared once. The ten top clones hold roughly 10% of the sample.

Cut back by 4 bases and 2 bases, the V and J ends lie 9 bases apart. Spanning cysteine to phenylalanine, the CDR3 consists of 13 amino acids. The DNA shown is the 39-base CDR3, in frame from base 1. Looking up the germline V gene yields CDR1 SGHAT and CDR2 FQNNGV. The sequenced sample was blood. This TCR came from a girl aged 2-9 years with multiple sclerosis. The V and J segments used are TRBV11-2 and TRBJ2-7, with TRBD2 perhaps the D gene, on 6 matching bases. The CDR3 reads CASSSGEAYEQYF. The bases are TGTGCCAGCAGCTCCGGGGAGGCCTACGAGCAGTACTTC.